This T cell receptor (beta chain) was sequenced in a study of T cell repertoires in cytomegalovirus infection (dated by TCRdb to the late 2010s). As for the study more broadly: Peptide stimulations targeted recently identified HLA-C-restricted CMV epitopes, whose presentation resists viral immunomodulation, together with well-studied HLA-B-restricted epitopes. Donor HLA type was relevant to the analysis, because carriage of CMV infection together with the matching HLA type was indicated by public TCR beta signatures.

The paper's findings and limits, for the study overall: In both this cohort and an independent approximately 350-donor cohort, the cumulative frequency of public TCR beta family members distinguished carriers of CMV infection plus the relevant HLA type. The ex vivo response was dominated by HLA-C-restricted CMV-specific TCR beta clonotypes, and the single most frequent clonotype in two of eight donors was supplied by these HLA-C-restricted clonotypes.

Details on this clonotype: It has no known antigen specificity. The record has no base qualities; no much larger clone is one base away.

The treatment or condition label corresponds to: in vitro stimulation with specific CMV peptide epitopes to enrich CMV-specific T cells. Data came from an Illumina HiSeq 1500. TCRdb cleaned the public reads at Q25 with fastp, built clones with MiXCR and kept in-frame beta chains. For every CDR3 protein sequence, its rows merge into one entry that carries the most common genes and DNA. The table for this sample lists approximately 89,000 distinct CDR3 sequences; around 28% of them were counted only once. Clones ranked in the top ten supply over 60% of the sample. The CDR3 measures 14 amino acids from cysteine to phenylalanine. Just the 42-base CDR3 DNA is kept, in frame starting at base 1. The germline V gene provides CDR1 MDHEN and CDR2 SYDVKM. V trim: 4 bases; J trim: 2 bases; unmatched bases: 4.

This receptor was taken from a human donor in good health (CMV status not recorded). Some clones in this sample may be carry-over from other donors' samples. The sequences come from CD8+ T cells from cultured PBMCs, collected from culture after CMV antigen stimulation. The V and J genes are TRBV28 and TRBJ2-7, with 8 middle bases fitting TRBD1. The CDR3 is CASSSGQAPYEQYF. DNA sequence: TGTGCCAGCAGTTCGGGACAGGCCCCCTACGAGCAGTACTTC.